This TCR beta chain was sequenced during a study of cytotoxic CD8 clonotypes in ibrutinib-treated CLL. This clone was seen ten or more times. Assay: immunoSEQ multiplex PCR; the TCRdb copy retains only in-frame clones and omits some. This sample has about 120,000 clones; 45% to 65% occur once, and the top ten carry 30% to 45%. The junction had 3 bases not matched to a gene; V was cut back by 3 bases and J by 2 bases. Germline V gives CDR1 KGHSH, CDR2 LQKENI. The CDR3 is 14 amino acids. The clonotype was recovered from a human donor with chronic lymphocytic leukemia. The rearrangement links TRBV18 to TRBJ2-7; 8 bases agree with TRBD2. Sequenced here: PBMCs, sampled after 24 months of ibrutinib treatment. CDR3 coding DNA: TGTGCCAGCTCACCGCCGGGGGGGGCCTACGAGCAGTACTTC. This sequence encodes CASSPPGGAYEQYF.